This T cell receptor (beta chain) was documented in a study of T-cell memory formation after mild COVID-19. Study outcomes and limitations: Pre-infection memory contained some responding clones, which suggested that cross-reactive memory had joined. Contracting clones from day 15 to 85 had balanced CD4/CD8; later expanders favoured CD4+.

TCRdb reprocessed the 5' RACE reads with MiXCR, giving one entry per CDR3 protein. Of 400,000 to 450,000 distinct CDR3 sequences listed, about a sixth are singletons. V dropped 4 bases and J dropped 4 bases, with 21 bases sitting between them. The germline gives CDR1 SGDLS, CDR2 YYNGEE. The CDR3 covers 17 residues. On this clonotype: The antigen is undetermined.

The specimen was PBMCs or a T cell subset sorted from them (not recorded which). The chain combines TRBV9 with TRBJ2-1; a weak D match, TRBD2 (6 bases). The sequence was collected from a young man who had mild COVID-19 (a few samples of this study predate the infection). Cell type and time point are not known. The DNA of the CDR3 is TGTGCCAGCAGCCCCATTGTTGGGGGGATACATTACAATGAGCAGTTCTTC. Protein: CASSPIVGGIHYNEQFF.